These T cell receptor beta chains were read from a single sample in a study of regulatory T cells in long-lasting Graves disease. In TCRdb, the multiplex PCR reads were re-called with MiXCR into one record per CDR3 protein. The sample lists more than 300,000 distinct CDR3 sequences; roughly 24% were seen once. This specimen consisted of peripheral blood mononuclear cells (PBMCs), obtained when the disease was refractory, from a patient treated with antithyroid drugs. The receptors derive from a woman aged 40 to 50 with Graves disease. The CDR3 runs from the conserved cysteine through the conserved F or W. A D gene is named only where the DNA matches it firmly. The listing skips clone size in some rows; elsewhere it reads once, few, many or a size class.

d_gene	v_gene	j_gene	abundance	CDR3nt	CDR3aa
.	TRBV6-1	TRBJ2-7	.	TGTGCCAGCAGGCGTGGTGGAGGCTACGAGCAGTACTTC	CASRRGGGYEQYF
.	TRBV6-1	TRBJ2-3	.	TGTGCCAGCAGCTCGGATACGCAGTATTTT	CASSSDTQYF
.	TRBV27	TRBJ2-7	many	TGTGCCAGCAGTTTAATTGGGGGGCTGGTTTCCTACGAGCAGTACTTC	CASSLIGGLVSYEQYF
TRBD1	TRBV13	TRBJ2-7	.	TGTGCCAGCAGCTCCGGGACAGAACCCTACGAGCAGTACTTC	CASSSGTEPYEQYF
.	TRBV20-1	TRBJ1-5	many	TGCAGTGCTATATCGGGGGGAGTTGATCAGCCCCAGCATTTT	CSAISGGVDQPQHF
.	TRBV12-3/TRBV12-4	TRBJ2-2	few	TGTGCCACCGACCGGAACACCGGGGAGCTGTTTTTT	CATDRNTGELFF
.	TRBV6-1	TRBJ1-1	many	TGTGCCAGCAGTGCTATCCCACTTAACACTGAAGCTTTCTTT	CASSAIPLNTEAFF
.	TRBV20-1	TRBJ2-1	.	TGCAGTGCTAGACAGGTTCCGGACTACAATGAGCAGTTCTTC	CSARQVPDYNEQFF
TRBD1	TRBV20-1	TRBJ2-7	many	TGCAGTGCTCTCGGCCGGGACAGGTGGACCTACGAGCAGTACTTC	CSALGRDRWTYEQYF
.	TRBV28	TRBJ2-7	many	TGTGCCAGCAGTTTCTTTGTAGCGGATTTCGGATACTACGAGCAGTACTTC	CASSFFVADFGYYEQYF
TRBD1	TRBV19	TRBJ2-4	.	TGTGCCAGTATGGGGGACAGGGGGCTGGGAAACATTCAGTACTTC	CASMGDRGLGNIQYF
.	TRBV20-1	TRBJ1-5	many	TGCAGTGCTTCGCCACAAGGTGGCAATCAGCCCCAGCATTTT	CSASPQGGNQPQHF
TRBD1	TRBV20-1	TRBJ1-1	few	TGCAGTGCTAGAGGGGACAGGGGAAACCCTGAAGCTTTCTTT	CSARGDRGNPEAFF
TRBD1	TRBV27	TRBJ1-6	many	TGTGCCAGCAGTACCACCGGGACAGGGGTGTCACCCCTCCACTTT	CASSTTGTGVSPLHF
TRBD1	TRBV28	TRBJ1-5	many	TGTGCCAGCAGTTTAGGGGACAGGGTACGCCAGCCCCAGCATTTT	CASSLGDRVRQPQHF
.	TRBV2	TRBJ2-2	many	TGTGCCAGCAGCGGTACCGGGGAGCTGTTTTTT	CASSGTGELFF
.	TRBV7-6	TRBJ1-1	.	TGTGCCAGCAGCTTAGGACTTACTAAGTTTTCGGATGGGGAAGCTTTCTTT	CASSLGLTKFSDGEAFF
TRBD1	TRBV27	TRBJ2-2	many	TGTGCCAGCAGCTACAGGGGAGACACCGGGGAGCTGTTTTTT	CASSYRGDTGELFF
.	TRBV18	TRBJ2-6	few	TGTGCCAGCTCACCCCCGGGTTGGGCCAACGTCCTGACTTTC	CASSPPGWANVLTF
TRBD1	TRBV6-1	TRBJ1-2	few	TGTGCCAGCTCTGGTAGTGGGACAGGGGGCGATATTAACTATGGCTACACCTTC	CASSGSGTGGDINYGYTF
TRBD1	TRBV28	TRBJ1-1	many	TGTGCCAGCAGTTTACCGGACAGGGCAACTGAAGCTTTCTTT	CASSLPDRATEAFF
TRBD2	TRBV10-3	TRBJ2-5	few	TGTGCCATCAGTAGCGGGACTAGCGCACAAGAGACCCAGTACTTC	CAISSGTSAQETQYF